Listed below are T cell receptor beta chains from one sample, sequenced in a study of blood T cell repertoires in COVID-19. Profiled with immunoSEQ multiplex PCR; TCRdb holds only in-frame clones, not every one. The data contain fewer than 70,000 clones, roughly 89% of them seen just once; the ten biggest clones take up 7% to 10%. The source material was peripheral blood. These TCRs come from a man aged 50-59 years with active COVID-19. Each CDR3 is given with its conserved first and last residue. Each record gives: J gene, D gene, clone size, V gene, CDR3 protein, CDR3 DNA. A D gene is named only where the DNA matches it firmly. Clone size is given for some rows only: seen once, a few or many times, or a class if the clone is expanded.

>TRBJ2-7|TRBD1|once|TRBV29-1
CSVLQGQLYEQYF
TGCAGCGTACTACAGGGGCAACTTTACGAGCAGTACTTC
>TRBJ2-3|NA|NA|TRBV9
CASSGPQGQDTQYF
TGTGCCAGCAGCGGACCGCAGGGGCAAGATACGCAGTATTTT
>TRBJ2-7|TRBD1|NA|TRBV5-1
CASSRGQGSEQYF
TGCGCCAGCAGCCGCGGACAGGGTAGCGAGCAGTACTTC
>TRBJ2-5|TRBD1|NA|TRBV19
CASSMIQGEGPQETQYF
TGTGCCAGTAGTATGATTCAGGGGGAAGGGCCCCAAGAGACCCAGTACTTC
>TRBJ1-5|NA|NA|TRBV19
CASRGAVGQPQHF
TGTGCCAGTAGGGGTGCGGTCGGACAGCCCCAGCATTTT
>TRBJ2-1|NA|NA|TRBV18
CASSPTRSNEQFF
TGTGCCAGCTCACCAACTAGAAGCAATGAGCAGTTCTTC
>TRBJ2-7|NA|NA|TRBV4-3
CASSQEVGVSYEQYF
TGCGCCAGCAGCCAAGAAGTAGGGGTCTCCTACGAGCAGTACTTC
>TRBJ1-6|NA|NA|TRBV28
CASSSGQSSYNSPLHF
TGTGCCAGCAGTTCCGGACAGAGCTCCTATAATTCACCCCTCCACTTT
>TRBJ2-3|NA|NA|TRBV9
CASSAPGDTQYF
TGTGCCAGCAGCGCACCGGGTGATACGCAGTATTTT
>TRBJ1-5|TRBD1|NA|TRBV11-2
CASSLVQGRVLRDSQPQHF
TGTGCCAGCAGCTTAGTTCAGGGGCGCGTGCTTCGGGACAGTCAGCCCCAGCATTTT
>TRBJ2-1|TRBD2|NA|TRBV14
CASSTSRPWEGNYNEQFF
TGTGCCAGCAGCACTTCGCGGCCTTGGGAGGGCAACTACAATGAGCAGTTCTTC
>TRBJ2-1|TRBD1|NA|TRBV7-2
CASSSETGGWNEQFF
TGTGCCAGCAGTTCGGAAACAGGGGGCTGGAATGAGCAGTTCTTC
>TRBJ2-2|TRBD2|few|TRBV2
CASTKRTSGGTGELFF
TGTGCCAGCACCAAACGGACTAGCGGGGGTACCGGGGAGCTGTTTTTT
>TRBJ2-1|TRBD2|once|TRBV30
CAWRGLGHNEQFF
TGTGCCTGGAGGGGACTAGGCCACAATGAGCAGTTCTTC
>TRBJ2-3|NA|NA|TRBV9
CASSPRGLSRDTQYF
TGTGCCAGCAGCCCCCGGGGACTCTCCCGAGATACGCAGTATTTT
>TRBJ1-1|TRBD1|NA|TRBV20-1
CSASSTGRAFF
TGCAGTGCTAGCTCGACAGGGAGAGCTTTCTTT
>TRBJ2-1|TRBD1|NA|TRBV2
CASMGTGLEQFF
TGTGCCAGCATGGGGACAGGCCTGGAGCAGTTCTTC
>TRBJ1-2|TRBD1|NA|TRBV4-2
CASSHHEQGMGGYTF
TGTGCCAGCAGCCATCACGAACAGGGGATGGGCGGCTACACCTTC
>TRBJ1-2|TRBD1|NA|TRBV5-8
CASSPRTGGYYGYTF
TGTGCCAGCAGCCCTCGGACAGGGGGATACTATGGCTACACCTTC
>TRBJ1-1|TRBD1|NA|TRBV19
CASSILQGTTEAFF
TGTGCCAGTAGTATACTACAGGGGACCACTGAAGCTTTCTTT
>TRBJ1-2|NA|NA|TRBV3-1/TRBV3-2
CASSNQGVITF
TGTGCCAGCAGCAACCAGGGTGTAATAACCTTC
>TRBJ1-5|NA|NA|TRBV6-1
CASSEGVGNQPQHF
TGTGCCAGCAGTGAAGGCGTCGGCAATCAGCCCCAGCATTTT
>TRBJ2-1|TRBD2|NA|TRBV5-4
CASSSTSGDLNEQFF
TGTGCCAGCAGCTCGACTAGCGGGGACTTGAATGAGCAGTTCTTC
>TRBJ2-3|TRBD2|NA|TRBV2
CASSDPSGVTDTQYF
TGTGCCAGCAGTGATCCTAGCGGGGTCACAGATACGCAGTATTTT
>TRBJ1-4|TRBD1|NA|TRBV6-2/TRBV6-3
CASSYAHRDRGIEKLFF
TGTGCCAGCAGTTACGCTCATAGGGACAGGGGGATTGAAAAACTGTTTTTT
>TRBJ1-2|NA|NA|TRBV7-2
CASNPPEAGEYYGYTF
TGTGCCAGCAACCCTCCTGAGGCAGGGGAATACTATGGCTACACCTTC
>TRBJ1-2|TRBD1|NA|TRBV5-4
CASSTGQGYGYTF
TGTGCCAGCAGCACAGGACAGGGCTATGGCTACACCTTC
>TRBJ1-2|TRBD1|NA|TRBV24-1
CATSDLTGGYGYTF
TGTGCCACCAGTGATTTGACAGGGGGCTATGGCTACACCTTC
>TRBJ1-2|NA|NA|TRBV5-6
CASSSGLPGAGYTF
TGTGCCAGCAGCTCGGGACTCCCCGGGGCGGGCTACACCTTC
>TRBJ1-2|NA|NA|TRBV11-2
CASNSLVQRIANYGYTF
TGTGCCAGCAATTCCCTGGTCCAGCGGATCGCTAACTATGGCTACACCTTC
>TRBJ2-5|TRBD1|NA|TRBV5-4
CASSLLDRQYF
TGTGCCAGCAGCTTGCTGGACAGGCAGTACTTC